Sequencing of this T cell receptor beta chain was carried out in a study of beta chain features in type 1 diabetes. Overall study: There were 107,917,701 sorted cells examined across all samples. Study-level findings and limits: Patients with type 1 diabetes carried fewer insertions and had more deletions at their VDJ junctions. cDNA-based reads could over-represent cells with high TCR expression.

This clone was recorded once. The antigen is undetermined. With 4 bases clipped from V and 7 bases from J, the junction kept 8 bases outside the gene matches. The CDR3 covers 15 residues. Germline values: CDR1 SGHRS, CDR2 YFSETQ. Staining for CD45RO/CCR7/CD25/CD127/CD95/CD27 allowed sorting of CD4+ naive, central memory, regulatory and stem cell-like memory cells. Every bit of the isolated RNA underwent reverse transcription, so sequencing read expressed TCRB transcripts. Using immunoSEQ multiplex PCR, the repertoire was profiled, and TCRdb retains in-frame clones only, with some absent. The data hold around 340,000 clones, with roughly a fifth observed a single time.

The V and J genes are TRBV5-1 and TRBJ1-2, with 12 bases identical to TRBD1. This clonotype was obtained from a woman aged 18-29 years in good health. The specimen sequenced was naive CD4+ T cells from blood. CDR3 amino acids: CASSPMGTGGFGYTF. Here the CDR3 DNA reads TGCGCCAGCAGCCCTATGGGGACAGGGGGCTTTGGCTACACCTTC.